The present TCR beta chain was sequenced within a study of cytotoxic CD8 clonotypes in ibrutinib-treated CLL. For the study at large: Timing of response sample collection was a median roughly twelve months after treatment start, with a range of 6 to 36.

V was shortened by 8 bases and J by 5 bases, with 15 bases between the two germline ends. Germline CDR1 is MNHEY and CDR2 is SMNVEV (reference sequence). The CDR3 runs 13 residues. The intended depth for sequencing was 1 in 200,000 to 1 in 1 million T cells. Generated by immunoSEQ multiplex PCR, the TCRdb table keeps only in-frame clones and is missing some. The sample has around 97,000 clones, around four fifths seen once. J is TRBJ1-1 and V is TRBV27; D might be TRBD1 (5 bases). Source: PBMCs, taken after 12 months of ibrutinib treatment. This clonotype was obtained from a human donor with chronic lymphocytic leukemia. The CDR3: CASSSSKGTEAFF. The CDR3 DNA follows: TGTGCCAGCTCTTCCTCCAAGGGGACTGAAGCTTTCTTT.